In this sample, the clone carrying this TCR beta chain turned up a few times. This CDR3 is built from 16 residues. Trimming took off 3 bases at V and 3 bases at J, with 17 bases between the two ends. Germline V CDR1 and CDR2: LNHDA, SQIVND (reference sequence). The data originate from a study of blood T cell repertoires in COVID-19. Study processing details: Cell counts per sample came from amplifying reference gene primers. Sequenced by immunoSEQ multiplex PCR; TCRdb stores in-frame clones only, minus some. The DNA gave D and trimming, while V, J and clone size come from that table. The sample carries a few hundred thousand clones, 75% to 90% recorded once.

This sequence was found in a woman aged 18-30 years with acute or convalescent COVID-19. The chain has TRBV19 and TRBJ1-2, with TRBD1 as a possible D gene (5 bases). The specimen was peripheral blood. This chain's CDR3 is CASSINPRQGDYGYTF. Here the CDR3 DNA reads TGTGCCAGTAGTATTAACCCTCGGCAGGGTGACTATGGCTACACCTTC.